This T cell receptor (beta chain) is drawn from a study of blood T cell repertoires in COVID-19. The CDR3 covers 17 residues. V was pared by 7 bases and J by 13 bases, with 17 bases of the junction left unmatched. Germline V gives CDR1 MNHEY, CDR2 SMNVEV (reference sequence). The repertoire was sequenced with immunoSEQ multiplex PCR; TCRdb's copy has only in-frame clones and lacks some. Altogether roughly 370,000 clones are present, about 83% being singletons, with the ten largest covering roughly a tenth. Those who participated ranged in age from roughly 18 to 100 years and resided in about two dozen US areas.

This TCR derives from a woman aged 45-60 years who had recovered from COVID-19. The sample taken for sequencing was PBMCs or T cells enriched from blood (not recorded which). The chain couples TRBV27 to TRBJ1-6, with 12 bases lining up with TRBD1. The CDR3 bases are TGTGCCAGCACCCGAATGGGACAGGGGGCGGTTAGGGGGCCCCTCCACTTT. This gives the protein CASTRMGQGAVRGPLHF.